These 20 T cell receptor beta chains originate from one sample sequenced in a study of cytomegalovirus exposure and HLA in healthy donors (dated 2017 in TCRdb). The library relied on the immunoSEQ multiplex PCR assay. The multiplex PCR relied on a mix of 60 forward primers for TCR Vbeta segments and 13 reverse primers for TCR Jbeta segments. TCRdb obtained this table from immuneACCESS and retained in-frame rearrangements with V and J assigned. These tables miss some clones; where compared with another copy, unresolved V genes account for less than half of the shortfall, and the remainder is unexplained. The sample has approximately 170,000 clones on record. Jointly, the top ten make up approximately 0.8% of the sample. What was sequenced was PBMCs. These receptors all stem from a woman younger than 30 in good health and CMV-seropositive.

The rearrangement links TRBV2 to TRBJ2-3, with 7 bases that match TRBD1. After removal of 8 bases from V and 3 bases from J, the junction contained 11 bases not matched to a gene. CDR1 is SNHLY and CDR2 is FYNNEI in the germline V gene. The CDR3 consists of 15 residues. The DNA of the CDR3 is TGTGCCAGCGGATCGGACAGGACGGGGACAGATACGCAGTATTTT. This gives the protein CASGSDRTGTDTQYF. The variable domain in full, completed from reference TRBV2 and TRBJ2-3, reads EPEVTQTPSHQVTQMGQEVILRCVPISNHLYFYWYRQILGQKVEFLVSFYNNEISEKSEIFDDQFSVERPDGSNFTLKIRSTKLEDSAMYFCASGSDRTGTDTQYFGPGTRLTVL.

This chain uses TRBV5-6 with TRBJ1-1; 7 bases fit TRBD1. Germline CDR1 SGHDT, CDR2 YYEEEE. Trimming at V came to 2 bases and at J to 4 bases, leaving 5 bases not matched to a gene. The CDR3 runs to 14 residues. CDR3 DNA: TGTGCCAGCAGCTTAGGACAGGCCTTCACTGAAGCTTTCTTT. Amino acid sequence: CASSLGQAFTEAFF.

The chain links TRBV6-4 to TRBJ1-2; tentative D call: TRBD1 (5 bases). Between the trimmed V and J ends, which lost 6 bases and 4 bases, there was a span of 12 bases. The CDR3 length is 13 residues. CDR1 is MRHNA and CDR2 is SNTAGT in the germline V gene. Here the CDR3 reads CASRADGGYGYTF. For the CDR3, the DNA is TGTGCCAGCAGGGCCGACGGGGGCTATGGCTACACCTTC.

The chain employs TRBV9 and TRBJ2-5; D is possibly TRBD1 (6 bases). Deletions cut 0 bases from V and 2 bases from J, with 8 bases between. Germline CDR1 is SGDLS and CDR2 is YYNGEE. The CDR3 has 14 residues. Written as DNA, the CDR3 is TGTGCCAGCAGCGTAGACAGGGCTCAAGAGACCCAGTACTTC. It codes for CASSVDRAQETQYF.

V gene TRBV11-3 combines with J gene TRBJ2-2; no firm D call. This CDR3 region has 15 residues. The germline V gene encodes CDR1 SGHNT and CDR2 YENEEA. V dropped 4 bases and J dropped 5 bases, with 14 bases sitting between them. DNA for the CDR3: TGTGCCAGCAGCTCCTCCGAGACTCCGACCGGGGAGCTGTTTTTT. Residues: CASSSSETPTGELFF. The full variable domain, in which reference TRBV11-3 and TRBJ2-2 provide the parts outside the CDR3, is EAGVVQSPRYKIIEKKQPVAFWCNPISGHNTLYWYLQNLGQGPELLIRYENEEAVDDSQLPKDRFSAERLKGVDSTLKIQPAELGDSAVYLCASSSSETPTGELFFGEGSRLTVL.

The gene calls are TRBV7-2 and TRBJ2-6, with D tentatively TRBD2 (5 bases). The CDR3 extends over 17 amino acids. V gave up 3 bases and J gave up 0 bases, with 12 bases separating them. Germline loops: CDR1 SGHTA, CDR2 FQGNSA. The CDR3 nucleotides are TGTGCCAGCAGCTTTGCGGGTTCTCCCTCTGGGGCCAACGTCCTGACTTTC. Its translation: CASSFAGSPSGANVLTF.

The V call is TRBV5-5, the J call TRBJ1-5, with 7 nucleotides matching TRBD1. CDR3 length: 15 residues. Losses at the gene ends were 0 bases for V and 2 bases for J; bases not matched to a gene: 2. Per the germline V gene, CDR1 is SGHKS and CDR2 is YYEKEE (reference sequence). CDR3 amino acids: CASSLEGAGNQPQHF. The CDR3 nucleotides are TGTGCCAGCAGCTTGGAGGGGGCGGGCAATCAGCCCCAGCATTTT.

The V gene is TRBV5-4, the J gene TRBJ2-5; 14 nucleotides align to TRBD2. The length of the CDR3 is 15 residues. J was trimmed by 5 bases and V by 6 bases; bases with no gene match: 6. Germline V gene lookup returns CDR1 SGHNT and CDR2 YYREEE (reference sequence). In DNA form, the CDR3 reads TGTGCCAGCACCGGGACTAGCGGGAGTGGGGAGACCCAGTACTTC. Translation gives CASTGTSGSGETQYF.

The chain employs TRBV6-5 and TRBJ1-1; D perhaps matches TRBD1 (5 bases). Germline V gene lookup returns CDR1 MNHEY and CDR2 SVGAGI. V was cut by 6 bases and J by 3 bases, with 11 bases left in between. This CDR3 is 13 amino acids long. In DNA form, the CDR3 reads TGTGCCAGCAGGAGACAGCCTTACACTGAAGCTTTCTTT. It translates to CASRRQPYTEAFF.

Notes on this clone: Different DNA sequences within this sample yield the same CDR3. This rearrangement joins TRBV9 to TRBJ1-1; no reliable D call. V lost 0 bases and J lost 5, with 11 bases in between. CDR3 length equals 14 residues. CDR1 is SGDLS, CDR2 YYNGEE, per germline. CDR3 loop: CASSVGVEGTEAFF. The CDR3 DNA is TGTGCCAGCAGCGTAGGGGTGGAGGGAACTGAAGCTTTCTTT.

The J gene is TRBJ1-4, the V gene TRBV6-6; 12 bases fit TRBD1. V gave up 5 bases and J gave up 9 bases; unmatched junction bases: 4. CDR1 and CDR2 (germline): MNHNY, SVGAGI (reference sequence). The CDR3 contains 14 residues. In DNA form, the CDR3 reads TGTGCCAGCAGTCCCGGGACAGGGGGCAAAAAACTGTTTTTT. Amino acid sequence: CASSPGTGGKKLFF.

The chain carries TRBV9 and TRBJ2-5, with a weak D call TRBD1 (7 bases). CDR1 is SGDLS and CDR2 is YYNGEE in the germline V gene. V was pared by 4 bases and J by 0 bases, with 10 bases between. This CDR3 contains 14 residues. The DNA for the CDR3 is TGTGCCAGCAGCTCCAGGGGGGACCAAGAGACCCAGTACTTC. It is translated as CASSSRGDQETQYF. The full variable domain, in which reference TRBV9 and TRBJ2-5 provide the parts outside the CDR3, is DSGVTQTPKHLITATGQRVTLRCSPRSGDLSVYWYQQSLDQGLQFLIQYYNGEERAKGNILERFSAQQFPDLHSELNLSSLELGDSALYFCASSSRGDQETQYFGPGTRLLVL.

The genes are TRBV7-9 and TRBJ2-1, with a tentative D call TRBD1 (6 bases). CDR1 is SEHNR and CDR2 is FQNEAQ in the germline V gene (reference sequence). The CDR3 covers 16 residues. V was pared by 1 base and J by 7 bases, with 17 bases between. CDR3 in amino acids: CASSLGGQLVNNEQFF. The DNA for the CDR3 is TGTGCCAGCAGCTTAGGCGGACAGTTGGTGAATAATGAGCAGTTCTTC.

The V call is TRBV30, the J call TRBJ2-3; D gene uncertain. Trimming removed 3 bases from V and 0 bases from J, with 13 bases in between. Germline values: CDR1 GTSNPN, CDR2 SVGIG (reference sequence). The CDR3 is 15 amino acids. This CDR3 reads CAWSAPSTSTDTQYF. In DNA, the CDR3 is TGTGCCTGGAGCGCCCCATCAACTAGCACAGATACGCAGTATTTT.

With regard to this clone: A junction boundary mismatches the germline segment, possibly from a read error. This chain's CDR3 is CASSQELGGLLF. DNA of the CDR3: TGTGCCAGCAGCCAAGAATTAGGTGGGCTCCTCTTC. V gene TRBV4-2 combines with J gene TRBJ2-1; D is unresolved. The length of the CDR3 is 12 residues. Germline CDR1 and CDR2: LGHNA and YNFKEQ.

The chain joins TRBV9 to TRBJ2-1; D call uncertain. The CDR3 has 16 amino acids. Trimming took off 0 bases at V and 4 bases at J, with 14 bases between the two ends. Germline V gene sequence: CDR1 SGDLS, CDR2 YYNGEE. CDR3 in amino acids: CASSVGISRSYNEQFF. DNA for the CDR3: TGTGCCAGCAGCGTAGGAATTAGCCGATCTTACAATGAGCAGTTCTTC.

J is TRBJ2-7 and V is TRBV29-1; 8 bases are shared with TRBD2. The V segment lost 5 bases and the J segment 3 bases; nucleotides outside the gene matches: 6. The V gene's germline CDR1 is SQVTM and CDR2 ANQGSEA. CDR3 size: 13 residues. CDR3 in amino acids: CSVRLAGLYEQYF. DNA of the CDR3: TGCAGCGTTCGCCTAGCGGGCCTCTACGAGCAGTACTTC.

The chain is built from TRBV15 and TRBJ1-5; D might be TRBD1 (6 bases). The V and J ends lost 3 bases and 3 bases respectively, with 12 bases between them. Germline values: CDR1 LNHNV, CDR2 YYDKDF (reference sequence). The CDR3 has 15 residues. In DNA form, the CDR3 reads TGTGCCACCAGCAGGGCTGGACAGCCCAATCAGCCCCAGCATTTT. Translation: CATSRAGQPNQPQHF.

V is TRBV6-5 and J is TRBJ2-7; no clear D. Germline V gene lookup returns CDR1 MNHEY and CDR2 SVGAGI. The V and J ends lost 5 bases and 3 bases respectively, with 5 bases between them. CDR3 length equals 11 residues. CDR3 nucleotide sequence: TGTGCCAGCAGTGCGAACTACGAGCAGTACTTC. Residues: CASSANYEQYF.

As to this clone: Since the CDR3 does not end with the conserved phenylalanine or tryptophan, this likely comes from a read error. V and J are TRBV5-1 and TRBJ2-7, with 10 bases fitting TRBD1. From germline, CDR1 is SGHRS and CDR2 YFSETQ. The CDR3 is 14 amino acids. V trimming: 2 bases; J trimming: 7 bases; junction bases outside the gene matches: 6. CDR3 nucleotides: TGCGCCAGCAGCTTTGGGACAGGGGTAGAAGAGCAGTACTGC. It codes for CASSFGTGVEEQYC.